This TCR beta chain was recorded in a study of blood T cell repertoires in COVID-19 (dated by TCRdb to about 2020). Regarding the research as a whole: The collaborator samples originated in the United States, Italy and Spain and spanned the acute and convalescent phases of COVID-19. The material from the prospective study consisted of cDNA or gDNA derived from T cells, B-cell-depleted T cells, or PBMCs. The dataset comprised deeply sampled blood TCRbeta repertoires from subjects exposed to, actively infected with, or recovered from COVID-19. The repertoires were made available in a free public database intended to serve as a resource for research on the immune response to SARS-CoV-2. The samples were drawn from two sources: the first 160 participants of the ongoing ImmuneRACE study, and 1,000 to 1,500 subjects contributed by 6 global collaborators. A de-identified subject ID, COVID-19 status, age in years and sex were almost always included in the sample metadata. Where available, HLA class I and class II types were taken from metadata supplied by the sample provider and were not determined by assay-based typing.

What the study reported, not specific to this receptor: The quantity of clinical and demographic metadata differed by source and by participant and was supplied without curation.

As for this clone: Its antigen remains undetermined. No base-level quality is on record; no much larger clone is a single base apart.

A second Seattle source provided samples from volunteer blood donors who had recovered from COVID-19. Collaborating institutions collected whole blood in K2EDTA tubes following their own protocols. For TCRbeta analysis, collaborator samples were shipped as frozen whole blood, as isolated PBMCs, or as DNA extracted from either sample type. TCRbeta CDR3 regions were amplified from genomic DNA by means of the immunoSEQ Assay, a bias-controlled multiplex PCR. Turning to the authors' computational methods: Within the assay, amplification of reference gene primers was used to estimate how many nucleated cells each sample contained. To quantify the absolute abundance of each unique TCRbeta CDR3 rearrangement, sequence reads were collapsed and filtered. For each sample, productive Simpson clonality was calculated as the square root of Simpson's diversity index over productive rearrangements. The table comes from immuneACCESS by way of TCRdb, which keeps in-frame sequences with V and J called. Part of the clones is missing from these tables; in studies checked, under half for an unresolved V gene and the rest for unknown reasons. V, J and clone size are taken as reported in that table, and D and trimming were inferred from the DNA itself. The sample includes about 300,000 clones, with 83% observed a single time. Jointly, the top ten make up around a tenth of the sample.

This sequence was found in a woman aged 45-65 years who had recovered from COVID-19. The sequenced material came from peripheral blood.

CDR3 reads: CASRPGYSNQPQHF. The nucleotides read TGTGCCAGTAGGCCCGGTTATAGCAATCAGCCCCAGCATTTT. The rearranged segments are TRBV19 and TRBJ1-5; no D gene call is confident. Trimming costs V 6 bases and J 0 bases, and their ends lie 9 bases apart. Including cysteine and phenylalanine, the CDR3 has 14 amino acids. Here the CDR3 DNA is all that survives: 42 bases in frame from base 1. CDR1 and CDR2, per the germline V gene (reference sequence), are LNHDA and SQIVND.